This entry lists 21 T cell receptor beta chains sequenced from one sample in a study of PD-L1 blockade in urothelial cancer. Profiling relied on immunoSEQ multiplex PCR, and the TCRdb table lists in-frame clones only, not all of them. Among 95,000 to 100,000 clones listed, around nine tenths were seen once. As for time point: pretreatment peripheral blood. The specimen comprised PBMCs, sampled around atezolizumab (anti-PD-L1) treatment. These receptor sequences come from a man aged 60-69 years with urothelial cancer.

The CDR3 DNA reads TGTGCCAGCTCACCAGGGTGGGGGCTCGGGTACGAGCAGTACTTC. As protein: CASSPGWGLGYEQYF. The V call is TRBV18, the J call TRBJ2-7, with D perhaps TRBD1 (6 bases). Germline V lookup: CDR1 KGHSH, CDR2 LQKENI. CDR3 length: 15 amino acids. Trimming stripped 2 bases from V and 4 bases from J, with 15 bases between.

The rearrangement joins TRBV10-3 to TRBJ2-5; the match to TRBD1 covers 9 bases. Germline assignment: CDR1 ENHRY and CDR2 SYGVKD. This CDR3 region has 15 residues. J gave up 5 bases and V 0 bases, and 4 bases lay outside the gene matches. CDR3 in amino acids: CAISESGQGYETQYF. The DNA for the CDR3 is TGTGCCATCAGTGAGTCGGGACAGGGTTACGAGACCCAGTACTTC.

This chain connects TRBV5-4 to TRBJ2-3, with 12 bases matching TRBD2. CDR1 is SGHNT and CDR2 is YYREEE in the germline V gene (reference sequence). The V gene end was trimmed by 5 bases and the J gene end by 2 bases; junction bases not matched to a gene: 9. CDR3 length: 17 amino acids. The CDR3, as DNA: TGTGCCAGCAGTTCATCTAGCGGGGGGGTTGTCACAGATACGCAGTATTTT. Its translation is CASSSSSGGVVTDTQYF.

This clone turned up a few times. This chain links TRBV5-5 with TRBJ1-6; the match to TRBD1 covers 7 bases. The germline CDR1 and CDR2 sequences are SGHKS and YYEKEE (reference sequence). The CDR3 is 13 amino acids. CDR3 sequence reads: CTLTGQGDSPLHF. In DNA form, the CDR3 reads TGTACCCTAACCGGGCAGGGGGATTCACCCCTCCACTTT.

This clone has just a few counts. This rearrangement joins TRBV18 to TRBJ2-1, with a tentative D call TRBD1 (6 bases). The CDR3 spans 14 residues. Germline V CDR1 and CDR2: KGHSH, LQKENI. V was cut by 3 bases and J by 8 bases, with 14 bases left in between. The CDR3, as DNA: TGTGCCAGCTCACCCCAGGGGAATGAGGATGAGCAGTTCTTC. It translates to CASSPQGNEDEQFF.

The CDR3 DNA reads TGTGCCAGCAGCTTGGTTGGGACAGAAAATGAAAAACTGTTTTTT. Translating it yields CASSLVGTENEKLFF. V gene TRBV5-6 combines with J gene TRBJ1-4; 7 bases are a match to TRBD1. Germline V CDR1 and CDR2: SGHDT, YYEEEE. Trimming at V came to 0 bases and at J to 5 bases, leaving 4 bases not matched to a gene. The CDR3 has 15 residues.

The chain employs TRBV2 and TRBJ1-1; possible D gene TRBD1, 5 bases. This CDR3 is 14 amino acids long. Germline V lookup: CDR1 SNHLY, CDR2 FYNNEI. Trimming stripped 2 bases from V and 4 bases from J, with 11 bases between. The CDR3 loop is CASSERSGITEAFF. CDR3 bases: TGTGCCAGCAGTGAAAGGTCAGGGATCACTGAAGCTTTCTTT.

The CDR3 loop reads CASTSGLQYEQYF. The CDR3 DNA reads as TGTGCCAGCACCTCGGGACTTCAATACGAGCAGTACTTC. The V gene is TRBV6-1, the J gene TRBJ2-7; tentative D call: TRBD2 (6 bases). CDR3 length equals 13 residues. Germline V gene lookup returns CDR1 MNHNS and CDR2 SASEGT. V lost 7 bases to trimming and J lost 4 bases, with 14 bases between them.

The V call is TRBV11-3, the J call TRBJ2-7, with D perhaps matching TRBD1 (6 bases). The V end was cut by 5 bases, the J end by 2 bases, with 16 bases between. CDR3 length: 15 residues. CDR1 is SGHNT and CDR2 is YENEEA in the germline V gene. CDR3 amino acids: CASSPSLQGTYEQYF. The CDR3 bases are TGTGCCAGCAGCCCTTCTCTTCAGGGGACCTACGAGCAGTACTTC.

This clone was seen just once. The V gene is TRBV10-2, the J gene TRBJ1-4; D is uncertain. The germline V gene encodes CDR1 WSHSY and CDR2 SAAADI. V was shortened by 6 bases and J by 5 bases, with 25 bases between the two germline ends. The CDR3 consists of 18 residues. The CDR3 loop is CASRDSSRPRTVNEKLFF. The CDR3 DNA reads TGCGCCAGCAGGGACTCCTCCCGCCCTAGGACGGTGAATGAAAAACTGTTTTTT.

J is TRBJ2-5 and V is TRBV5-4; 7 bases fit TRBD1. Germline V CDR1 and CDR2: SGHNT, YYREEE (reference sequence). With 2 bases clipped from V and 2 bases from J, the junction kept 3 bases outside the gene matches. The CDR3 extends over 14 amino acids. The CDR3 DNA reads TGTGCCAGCAGCTTCAGGGGGAATCAAGAGACCCAGTACTTC. As protein: CASSFRGNQETQYF.

The chain is built from TRBV5-1 and TRBJ1-5, with a tentative D call TRBD1 (5 bases). The V and J ends lost 0 bases and 6 bases respectively, with 13 bases between them. Germline lookup yields CDR1 SGHRS and CDR2 YFSETQ. The CDR3 spans 15 residues. The CDR3 DNA reads TGCGCCAGCAGCTTGGAGGGGAATCCCGGTCAGCCCCAGCATTTT. Its translation is CASSLEGNPGQPQHF. Together with reference TRBV5-1 and TRBJ1-5, the CDR3 gives the full variable domain: KAGVTQTPRYLIKTRGQQVTLSCSPISGHRSVSWYQQTPGQGLQFLFEYFSETQRNKGNFPGRFSGRQFSNSRSEMNVSTLELGDSALYLCASSLEGNPGQPQHFGDGTRLSIL.

The chain carries TRBV5-4 and TRBJ2-3; 8 nucleotides match TRBD2. Unmatched junction bases numbered 7, after V lost 2 bases and J lost 5 bases. CDR3 length: 15 amino acids. The germline gives CDR1 SGHNT, CDR2 YYREEE (reference sequence). The CDR3: CASSFSGGPGDTQYF. The CDR3 region has the DNA TGTGCCAGCAGCTTTTCGGGAGGGCCCGGAGATACGCAGTATTTT. The full variable domain, in which reference TRBV5-4 and TRBJ2-3 provide the parts outside the CDR3, is ETGVTQSPTHLIKTRGQQVTLRCSSQSGHNTVSWYQQALGQGPQFIFQYYREEENGRGNFPPRFSGLQFPNYSSELNVNALELDDSALYLCASSFSGGPGDTQYFGPGTRLTVL.

This chain links TRBV19 with TRBJ1-1; maybe TRBD1 (6 bases). The germline V gene has CDR1 LNHDA and CDR2 SQIVND (reference sequence). Trimming stripped 3 bases from V and 6 bases from J, with 20 bases between. The CDR3 extends over 16 amino acids. CDR3 in DNA: TGTGCCAGTAGTATCGGGTATAGGGGGTCGAGGGCTGAAGCTTTCTTT. Translating gives CASSIGYRGSRAEAFF. Full variable domain (outside the CDR3, taken from reference TRBV19 and TRBJ1-1): DGGITQSPKYLFRKEGQNVTLSCEQNLNHDAMYWYRQDPGQGLRLIYYSQIVNDFQKGDIAEGYSVSREKKESFPLTVTSAQKNPTAFYLCASSIGYRGSRAEAFFGQGTRLTVV.

The chain employs TRBV30 and TRBJ1-2, with D tentatively TRBD1 (6 bases). The CDR3 runs 11 residues. Germline V gene data show CDR1 as GTSNPN and CDR2 as SVGIG (reference sequence). Trimming took off 2 bases at V and 5 bases at J, with 6 bases between the two ends. The CDR3, as DNA: TGTGCCTGGAGTACAGGGTATGGCTACACCTTC. Encoded protein: CAWSTGYGYTF.

The chain links TRBV28 to TRBJ1-2; no firm D call. Germline CDR1 MDHEN, CDR2 SYDVKM. The CDR3 spans 12 residues. V shed 6 bases and J shed 6 bases, with 11 bases lying between them. The CDR3 is CASSSPGNGYTF. The CDR3 DNA is TGTGCCAGCAGCTCCCCCGGGAATGGCTACACCTTC.

The chain joins TRBV10-1 to TRBJ2-5, with 12 nucleotides matching TRBD1. Germline CDR1 reads WNHNN; CDR2 reads SYGVQD (reference sequence). V shed 8 bases and J 4 bases; nucleotides not matched to a gene: 5. The CDR3 covers 14 residues. This CDR3 reads CASSRDRGPETQYF. CDR3 bases: TGCGCCAGCTCCCGGGACAGGGGGCCAGAGACCCAGTACTTC.

V is TRBV11-3 and J is TRBJ2-7, with 11 bases matching TRBD2. V lost 5 bases and J lost 4; bases outside the gene matches: 10. CDR3 length: 16 amino acids. Germline V lookup: CDR1 SGHNT, CDR2 YENEEA. CDR3 sequence reads: CASSDKISSGGYEQYF. In DNA, the CDR3 is TGTGCCAGCAGCGATAAGATCTCTAGCGGGGGGTACGAGCAGTACTTC.

The J gene is TRBJ1-1, the V gene TRBV19; 10 nucleotides agree with TRBD1. V shed 7 bases, J shed 5 bases, and the junction held 10 bases outside the gene matches. This CDR3 has 15 amino acids. Per the germline V gene, CDR1 is LNHDA and CDR2 is SQIVND (reference sequence). CDR3 DNA: TGTGCCAGTAATTTTGTGGGACAGGGGTTTACTGAAGCTTTCTTT. Amino acids: CASNFVGQGFTEAFF.

CDR3 amino acids: CASSRTGANYGYTF. Written as DNA, the CDR3 is TGCGCCAGCAGCCGGACAGGGGCTAACTATGGCTACACCTTC. The rearrangement joins TRBV4-1 to TRBJ1-2; 9 nucleotides align to TRBD1. CDR3 length: 14 residues. Germline V gives CDR1 MGHRA, CDR2 YSYEKL. V gave up 4 bases and J gave up 0 bases; unmatched junction bases: 0.

The rearrangement uses TRBV21-1 and TRBJ2-7; the table's D call of TRBD1 was not tested on the DNA. TRBV21-1 is designated a pseudogene. There are 17 residues in the CDR3. The CDR3 DNA reads as TGTGCCAGCAGCAAAGATTCAACAGGGGGTATACCCTACGAGCAGTACTTC. Translated, it gives CASSKDSTGGIPYEQYF.